The 26 T cell receptor beta chains reported below all come from one sample, sequenced in a study of cytomegalovirus exposure and HLA in healthy donors. Primers included in the PCR were 60 Vbeta and 13 Jbeta primers. Here immunoSEQ multiplex PCR was the method, and the copy in TCRdb shows in-frame clones only, minus some. The sample shows 120,000 or so clones, around 80% of them seen only once. The sample taken for sequencing was PBMCs. The receptors originated from a female donor in good health and CMV-seronegative.

This clone was recorded once. The CDR3, as DNA: TGTGCCAGCAGTTTATTGTCCAGGGCAGATACGCAGTATTTT. This gives the protein CASSLLSRADTQYF. The chain couples TRBV27 to TRBJ2-3; a weak D match, TRBD1 (5 bases). CDR3 length: 14 amino acids. V was pared by 1 base and J by 4 bases, with 9 bases between. The V gene's germline CDR1 is MNHEY and CDR2 SMNVEV (reference sequence).

V and J are TRBV2 and TRBJ1-1, with D unresolved. V was clipped by 7 bases and J by 1 base, with 10 bases between them. Germline CDR1 reads SNHLY; CDR2 reads FYNNEI. There are 13 residues in the CDR3. CDR3 region: CASTAGENTEAFF. The CDR3 region has the DNA TGTGCCAGCACTGCTGGAGAGAACACTGAAGCTTTCTTT.

This clone is a singleton in its sample. The J gene is TRBJ2-3, the V gene TRBV18; TRBD2 agrees at 9 bases. The CDR3 contains 20 residues. CDR1 is KGHSH and CDR2 is LQKENI in the germline V gene. With 2 bases clipped from V and 4 bases from J, the junction kept 19 bases outside the gene matches. The CDR3 protein is CASSPSNSLAGGRSADTQYF. The CDR3 bases are TGTGCCAGCTCACCATCTAATTCCTTGGCGGGGGGGCGTTCTGCAGATACGCAGTATTTT.

J is TRBJ2-2 and V is TRBV11-2, with TRBD2 matching 12 bases. V lost 7 bases and J lost 4; bases outside the gene matches: 13. The germline CDR1 and CDR2 sequences are SGHAT and FQNNGV. The CDR3 is made up of 18 amino acids. CDR3 bases: TGTGCCAGCACCGTGACTAGCGGGAGTTTTTTGGGCACCGGGGAGCTGTTTTTT. It encodes CASTVTSGSFLGTGELFF.

This chain links TRBV12-5 with TRBJ1-4; TRBD1 matches 7 bases. Trimming at V came to 6 bases and at J to 3 bases, leaving 4 bases not matched to a gene. Germline CDR1 LGHNT, CDR2 FRNRAP. This CDR3 comprises 14 residues. The DNA of the CDR3 is TGTGCTAGTGGCCTTGGGACAGCTAATGAAAAACTGTTTTTT. It translates to CASGLGTANEKLFF.

This sequence joins TRBV9 and TRBJ2-7; D is unclear. Germline lookup yields CDR1 SGDLS and CDR2 YYNGEE. V was trimmed by 0 bases and J by 2 bases, leaving 6 bases between them. This CDR3 has 13 amino acids. CDR3 protein: CASSVGGTYEQYF. Written as DNA, the CDR3 is TGTGCCAGCAGCGTAGGAGGAACCTACGAGCAGTACTTC.

The rearrangement uses TRBV18 and TRBJ1-2; 9 nucleotides match TRBD1. The J segment lost 3 bases and the V segment lost 11 bases, leaving 16 bases of the junction unmatched. CDR3 length equals 16 residues. The germline V gene has CDR1 KGHSH and CDR2 LQKENI. CDR3 nucleotides: TGTGCCGCTTCAAAGGACAGGGGAACTGTCGACTATGGCTACACCTTC. Encoded protein: CAASKDRGTVDYGYTF.

This chain uses TRBV6-1 with TRBJ2-7; 9 nucleotides match TRBD1. The CDR3 spans 13 residues. Germline V CDR1 and CDR2: MNHNS, SASEGT. Trimming removed 10 bases from V and 1 base from J; junction bases left unmatched: 5. The CDR3 sequence: CAISGTGSYEQYF. CDR3 DNA: TGTGCCATCTCCGGGACAGGGTCCTACGAGCAGTACTTC.

The chain carries TRBV9 and TRBJ2-3, with TRBD2 matching over 13 bases. The J segment lost 2 bases and the V segment lost 4 bases, leaving 7 bases of the junction unmatched. CDR1 and CDR2 (germline): SGDLS, YYNGEE. This CDR3 is 17 amino acids long. In nucleotides, the CDR3 is TGTGCCAGCAGCCAACCAACTAGCGGGAGGGCCACAGATACGCAGTATTTT. Its protein product is CASSQPTSGRATDTQYF.

The sample holds one count of this clone. The CDR3 coding sequence is TGCGCCAGCAGCTTGGGCGCTGAGGGAAACATTCAGTACTTC. Encoded protein: CASSLGAEGNIQYF. This rearrangement joins TRBV5-1 to TRBJ2-4; possible D gene TRBD2, 5 bases. V was pared by 0 bases and J by 6 bases, with 10 bases between. The CDR3 covers 14 residues. Per the germline V gene, CDR1 is SGHRS and CDR2 is YFSETQ.

This chain uses TRBV11-2 with TRBJ2-7, with D maybe TRBD2 (5 bases). Trimming left V 2 bases short and J 3 bases short, with 11 bases between. The length of the CDR3 is 14 residues. Germline V gene data show CDR1 as SGHAT and CDR2 as FQNNGV. The CDR3 loop is CASSLQGLDYEQYF. The CDR3 region has the DNA TGTGCCAGCAGCTTACAAGGACTCGACTACGAGCAGTACTTC.

The gene calls are TRBV19 and TRBJ1-5; TRBD1 might be the D (5 bases). Germline lookup yields CDR1 LNHDA and CDR2 SQIVND (reference sequence). V lost 7 bases, J lost 6 bases, and 10 bases lay in between. This CDR3 has 12 amino acids. The CDR3 DNA is TGTGCCAGTACCCAGGGTTCTCAGCCCCAGCATTTT. This codes for CASTQGSQPQHF.

V gene TRBV2 combines with J gene TRBJ2-3; TRBD1 might be the D (6 bases). The germline gives CDR1 SNHLY, CDR2 FYNNEI. CDR3 length equals 17 residues. V shed 5 bases and J shed 1 base, with 19 bases lying between them. In nucleotides, the CDR3 is TGTGCCAGCAGTTCCCTCCTCCGGGACACCCGCACAGATACGCAGTATTTT. This encodes CASSSLLRDTRTDTQYF.

The chain uses TRBV25-1 and TRBJ2-1, with D possibly matching TRBD2 (5 bases). The germline gives CDR1 MGHDK, CDR2 SYGVNS. Trimming stripped 3 bases from V and 4 bases from J, with 16 bases between. The CDR3 contains 16 residues. CDR3 sequence (DNA): TGTGCCAGCAGTGAGGTGAAGGAGGACGATTACAATGAGCAGTTCTTC. Translated: CASSEVKEDDYNEQFF.

This clone has only a few counts. This chain connects TRBV5-1 to TRBJ2-2; 8 bases align to TRBD1. The CDR3 is 17 amino acids. The ends lost 3 bases at V and 0 bases at J; junction bases unmatched: 7. The germline V gene encodes CDR1 SGHRS and CDR2 YFSETQ. The CDR3 loop reads CASSSTKQGANTGELFF. CDR3 sequence (DNA): TGCGCCAGCAGCTCAACGAAACAGGGGGCGAACACCGGGGAGCTGTTTTTT.

This clone was counted a few times. The rearrangement links TRBV4-1 to TRBJ1-4; weak D call: TRBD1 (5 bases). V was clipped by 1 base and J by 8 bases, with 17 bases between them. This CDR3 region has 16 residues. Germline values: CDR1 MGHRA, CDR2 YSYEKL. CDR3 sequence: CASSQVAGGIGEKLFF. In DNA, the CDR3 is TGCGCCAGCAGCCAAGTGGCGGGGGGGATCGGGGAAAAACTGTTTTTT.

This clone was detected a few times. J is TRBJ1-6 and V is TRBV5-6; TRBD1 is a possible D gene (6 bases). Germline CDR1 is SGHDT and CDR2 is YYEEEE. Trimming pared 4 bases from V and 8 bases from J, leaving 22 bases between. The CDR3 is made up of 17 amino acids. The CDR3 coding sequence is TGTGCCAGCAGCGCCAGATGGCTACAGGGAGATGATTCACCCCTCCACTTT. Translated: CASSARWLQGDDSPLHF.

V gene TRBV5-1 combines with J gene TRBJ2-1, with TRBD2 matching over 7 bases. The V and J ends lost 0 bases and 7 bases, in that order; junction bases with no gene match: 10. CDR1 is SGHRS and CDR2 is YFSETQ in the germline V gene. The CDR3 is made up of 16 amino acids. The CDR3 DNA reads as TGCGCCAGCAGCTTGGAGGGTGTAGGCGGGAGAAATGAGCAGTTCTTC. It is translated as CASSLEGVGGRNEQFF.

In its sample, this clone was seen a few times. The chain has TRBV4-1 and TRBJ1-4; no reliable D call. Germline V gives CDR1 MGHRA, CDR2 YSYEKL. The V end lost 0 bases, the J end lost 12 bases, and 23 bases lay between the germline ends. The CDR3 is 17 amino acids. CDR3 DNA sequence: TGCGCCAGCAGCCAAGATCGGGTTCGGGTGGCTTCGTTTGAACTGTTTTTT. This codes for CASSQDRVRVASFELFF.

This sequence joins TRBV11-2 and TRBJ1-1, with D unresolved. V was clipped by 5 bases and J by 1 base, with 11 bases between them. Germline lookup yields CDR1 SGHAT and CDR2 FQNNGV. This CDR3 contains 14 residues. The CDR3 coding sequence is TGTGCCAGCAGCCGCCCTGGTAGGAACACTGAAGCTTTCTTT. This translates into CASSRPGRNTEAFF.

V and J are TRBV2 and TRBJ2-3, with TRBD1 matching 10 bases. V gave up 6 bases and J gave up 4 bases; unmatched junction bases: 10. Per the germline V gene, CDR1 is SNHLY and CDR2 is FYNNEI. The CDR3 sequence is 16 residues long. The CDR3 here is CASRERQGAGADTQYF. Written as DNA, the CDR3 is TGTGCCAGCAGGGAGAGACAGGGGGCAGGGGCAGATACGCAGTATTTT. Supplemented by reference TRBV2 and TRBJ2-3, the full variable domain reads EPEVTQTPSHQVTQMGQEVILRCVPISNHLYFYWYRQILGQKVEFLVSFYNNEISEKSEIFDDQFSVERPDGSNFTLKIRSTKLEDSAMYFCASRERQGAGADTQYFGPGTRLTVL.

This chain uses TRBV7-9 with TRBJ2-3, with 8 bases that match TRBD2. The length of the CDR3 is 17 residues. Per the germline V gene, CDR1 is SEHNR and CDR2 is FQNEAQ (reference sequence). J was trimmed by 4 bases and V by 3 bases; bases with no gene match: 12. Here the CDR3 reads CASSFGTSLQLADTQYF. In nucleotides, the CDR3 is TGTGCCAGCAGCTTCGGGACTAGTCTCCAGCTCGCAGATACGCAGTATTTT.

The rearrangement joins TRBV19 to TRBJ2-4; TRBD1 is a possible D gene (5 bases). V was pared by 7 bases and J by 0 bases, with 16 bases between. CDR1 LNHDA and CDR2 SQIVND come from the germline V gene (reference sequence). CDR3 length: 16 residues. The CDR3 region is CASTLTGQIAKNIQYF. The CDR3 bases are TGTGCCAGTACCCTGACTGGACAAATAGCCAAAAACATTCAGTACTTC. Full variable domain (rest looked up from reference TRBV19 and TRBJ2-4): DGGITQSPKYLFRKEGQNVTLSCEQNLNHDAMYWYRQDPGQGLRLIYYSQIVNDFQKGDIAEGYSVSREKKESFPLTVTSAQKNPTAFYLCASTLTGQIAKNIQYFGAGTRLSVL.

This chain links TRBV4-2 with TRBJ2-1, with D uncertain. Germline V lookup: CDR1 LGHNA, CDR2 YNFKEQ. The V end was cut by 0 bases, the J end by 5 bases, with 8 bases between. CDR3 length: 14 residues. The CDR3 reads CASSQEGSHNEQFF. CDR3 DNA sequence: TGTGCCAGCAGCCAAGAGGGCAGTCACAATGAGCAGTTCTTC.

The chain is built from TRBV7-7 and TRBJ2-7; TRBD2 might be the D (6 bases). Trimming removed 6 bases from V and 7 bases from J, with 19 bases in between. Germline lookup yields CDR1 SSHAT and CDR2 FNYEAQ (reference sequence). The CDR3 is made up of 14 amino acids. Here the CDR3 DNA reads TGTGCCAGCAGTCCAACGTCGGCTAGCGAAGAGCAGTACTTC. Its protein product is CASSPTSASEEQYF. The complete variable domain, with remaining parts taken from reference TRBV7-7 and TRBJ2-7, reads GAGVSQSPRYKVTKRGQDVTLRCDPISSHATLYWYQQALGQGPEFLTYFNYEAQPDKSGLPSDRFSAERPEGSISTLTIQRTEQRDSAMYRCASSPTSASEEQYFGPGTRLTVT.

This clone was seen a few times. The rearrangement joins TRBV14 to TRBJ2-1; 14 bases align to TRBD2. The V gene end was trimmed by 5 bases and the J gene end by 7 bases; junction bases not matched to a gene: 7. The CDR3 loop spans 16 amino acids. Germline CDR1 is SGHDN and CDR2 is FVKESK. CDR3: CASSEGLAGVGNEQFF. CDR3 sequence (DNA): TGTGCCAGCAGCGAGGGACTAGCGGGAGTTGGTAATGAGCAGTTCTTC. The full variable domain, completed using reference TRBV14 and TRBJ2-1, is EAGVTQFPSHSVIEKGQTVTLRCDPISGHDNLYWYRRVMGKEIKFLLHFVKESKQDESGMPNNRFLAERTGGTYSTLKVQPAELEDSGVYFCASSEGLAGVGNEQFFGPGTRLTVL.